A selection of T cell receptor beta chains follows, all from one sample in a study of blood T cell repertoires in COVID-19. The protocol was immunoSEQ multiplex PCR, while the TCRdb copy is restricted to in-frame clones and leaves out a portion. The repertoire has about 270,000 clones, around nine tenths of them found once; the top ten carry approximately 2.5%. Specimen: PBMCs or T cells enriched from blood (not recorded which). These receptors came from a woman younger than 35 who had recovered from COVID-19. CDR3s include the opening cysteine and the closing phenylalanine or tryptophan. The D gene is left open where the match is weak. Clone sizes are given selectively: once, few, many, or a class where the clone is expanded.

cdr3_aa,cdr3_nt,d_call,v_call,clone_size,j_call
CASSDKIYGEGQLRSYEQYF,TGTGCCAGCTCCGATAAGATATACGGAGAGGGACAACTGAGATCCTACGAGCAGTACTTC,-,TRBV18,once,TRBJ2-7
CASSLLQGPYEQYF,TGTGCCAGCAGCTTATTGCAGGGCCCCTACGAGCAGTACTTC,-,TRBV11-2,once,TRBJ2-7
CASSSDRPRGGNTIYF,TGTGCCAGCAGCTCTGACAGGCCTCGAGGGGGAAACACCATATATTTT,-,TRBV11-3,-,TRBJ1-3
CASSPDRDNPAFAF,TGTGCCAGCAGCCCAGATCGGGACAACCCTGCTTTCGCCTTC,-,TRBV7-2,-,TRBJ1-2
CASSQERGLYEQYF,TGTGCCAGCTCTCAGGAGCGGGGGCTCTACGAGCAGTACTTC,TRBD2,TRBV18,-,TRBJ2-7
CASSKGQESNQPQHF,TGTGCCAGTAGTAAGGGACAGGAGAGCAATCAGCCCCAGCATTTT,TRBD1,TRBV19,-,TRBJ1-5
CASSPGLAGVGSYNEQFF,TGTGCCAGCAGTCCCGGACTAGCGGGAGTCGGGTCCTACAATGAGCAGTTCTTC,TRBD2,TRBV6-6,-,TRBJ2-1
CASSFSGRPQETQYF,TGTGCCAGCAGCTTTAGCGGGAGGCCTCAAGAGACCCAGTACTTC,TRBD2,TRBV7-2,-,TRBJ2-5
CASSLDGFNYGYTF,TGTGCCAGCAGTCTAGACGGGTTTAACTATGGCTACACCTTC,-,TRBV6-5,-,TRBJ1-2
CASSKPRQGRDSYEQYF,TGTGCCAGCAGCAAACCGCGACAGGGTCGGGACTCCTACGAGCAGTACTTC,-,TRBV21-1,-,TRBJ2-7
CASSTTYRGRWEQYF,TGTGCCAGCAGTACCACCTACAGGGGGCGGTGGGAGCAGTACTTC,TRBD1,TRBV6-2/TRBV6-3,few,TRBJ2-7
CASRGTDGYTF,TGTGCCAGTAGGGGCACGGATGGCTACACCTTC,-,TRBV19,-,TRBJ1-2
CASSTLDRAGYTF,TGTGCCAGTAGTACGCTGGACAGGGCTGGCTACACCTTC,TRBD1,TRBV19,few,TRBJ1-2
CATSVEYTDTQYF,TGTGCCACCAGTGTCGAGTACACAGATACGCAGTATTTT,-,TRBV24-1,-,TRBJ2-3
CASSLKSMGQTLETEAFF,TGTGCCAGTAGTCTCAAGAGCATGGGACAGACTCTGGAAACTGAAGCTTTCTTT,TRBD1,TRBV19,-,TRBJ1-1
CASSLGAVYGYTF,TGTGCCAGCAGCTTAGGGGCAGTCTATGGCTACACCTTC,-,TRBV7-9,-,TRBJ1-2
CSASKLMGSNQPQHF,TGCAGTGCTAGTAAATTAATGGGCTCCAATCAGCCCCAGCATTTT,-,TRBV20-1,-,TRBJ1-5
CATTKGVLQPQHF,TGTGCCACCACTAAAGGGGTCCTCCAGCCCCAGCATTTT,-,TRBV19,-,TRBJ1-5
CASSQTDGNTIYF,TGTGCCAGCAGCCAAACAGACGGAAACACCATATATTTT,-,TRBV4-2,few,TRBJ1-3
CASSLKTPTGEAFF,TGTGCCAGCAGTTTAAAAACTCCGACAGGCGAAGCTTTCTTT,-,TRBV6-5,-,TRBJ1-1
CATSRLPGQGYEQYF,TGTGCCACCAGCAGATTACCGGGACAGGGCTACGAGCAGTACTTC,TRBD1,TRBV15,-,TRBJ2-7
CASSPRDLAGNTIYF,TGTGCCAGCTCACCCCGGGATTTAGCCGGAAACACCATATATTTT,-,TRBV18,-,TRBJ1-3
CSVEVTGTGVPGEQFF,TGCAGCGTTGAAGTAACCGGGACAGGGGTCCCGGGGGAGCAGTTCTTC,TRBD1,TRBV29-1,-,TRBJ2-1
CASSSGRLAGGEQFF,TGCGCCAGCAGCTCTGGGCGACTAGCGGGGGGTGAGCAGTTCTTC,TRBD2,TRBV5-1,-,TRBJ2-1
CAWSVPGRNSPLHF,TGTGCCTGGAGTGTCCCTGGGAGAAATTCACCCCTCCACTTT,-,TRBV30,-,TRBJ1-6
CASSLVASGRETRDNEQFF,TGCGCCAGCAGCTTGGTCGCTAGCGGGAGAGAAACGAGAGACAATGAGCAGTTCTTC,TRBD2,TRBV5-1,-,TRBJ2-1
CASTGSRDRGYEQYF,TGTGCCAGCACGGGGTCTAGGGACAGGGGCTACGAGCAGTACTTC,TRBD1,TRBV2,-,TRBJ2-7
CASGLWGTSNGETQYF,TGTGCCAGCGGGCTCTGGGGGACTAGCAATGGAGAGACCCAGTACTTC,TRBD2,TRBV27,once,TRBJ2-5
CASSPRWDDRNGYTF,TGTGCCAGTAGTCCCCGGTGGGACGACAGGAATGGCTACACCTTC,-,TRBV19,-,TRBJ1-2
CASTGGGLPSSTDTQYF,TGTGCCAGCACGGGTGGGGGACTCCCTTCTAGCACAGATACGCAGTATTTT,-,TRBV4-2,-,TRBJ2-3
CASSPLGQGALPGNTIYF,TGTGCCAGCTCACCCCTCGGACAGGGGGCGCTTCCTGGAAACACCATATATTTT,TRBD1,TRBV18,-,TRBJ1-3
CASSIYGQGGGNTIYF,TGTGCCAGCAGTATCTACGGACAGGGGGGTGGAAACACCATATATTTT,TRBD1,TRBV28,-,TRBJ1-3
CASSQDGTGMDEQFF,TGTGCCAGCAGCCAAGATGGGACAGGGATGGATGAGCAGTTCTTC,TRBD1,TRBV3-1/TRBV3-2,once,TRBJ2-1